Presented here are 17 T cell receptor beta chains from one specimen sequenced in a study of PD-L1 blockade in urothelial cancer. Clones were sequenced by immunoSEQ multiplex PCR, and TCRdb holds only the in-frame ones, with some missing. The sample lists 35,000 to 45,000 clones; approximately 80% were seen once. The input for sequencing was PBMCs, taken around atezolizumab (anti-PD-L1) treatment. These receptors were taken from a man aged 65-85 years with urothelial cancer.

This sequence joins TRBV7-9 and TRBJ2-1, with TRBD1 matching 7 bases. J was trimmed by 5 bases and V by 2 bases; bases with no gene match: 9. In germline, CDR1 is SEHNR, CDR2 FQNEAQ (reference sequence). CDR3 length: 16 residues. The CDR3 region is CASSLRFGQGDNEQFF. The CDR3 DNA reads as TGTGCCAGCAGCTTAAGGTTCGGTCAGGGGGACAATGAGCAGTTCTTC.

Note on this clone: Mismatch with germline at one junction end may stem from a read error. The CDR3 nucleotides read TGTGCCAGCAGCTTCCAGGGGGCGAAAACCGGGGAGCTGTTTTTT. As protein: CASSFQGAKTGELFF. The chain couples TRBV7-9 to TRBJ2-2; 8 bases are shared with TRBD1. Looked up from germline, CDR1 is SEHNR and CDR2 is FQNEAQ (reference sequence). The CDR3 has 15 residues. Full variable domain (rest looked up from reference TRBV7-9 and TRBJ2-2): DTGVSQNPRHKITKRGQNVTFRCDPISEHNRLYWYRQTLGQGPEFLTYFQNEAQLEKSRLLSDRFSAERPKGSFSTLEIQRTEQGDSAMYLCASSFQGAKTGELFFGEGSRLTVL.

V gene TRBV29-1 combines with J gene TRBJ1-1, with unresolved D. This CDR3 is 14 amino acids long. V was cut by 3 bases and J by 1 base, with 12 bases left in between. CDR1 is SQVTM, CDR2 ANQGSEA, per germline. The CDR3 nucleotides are TGCAGCGTTGAGTCCGGAGACGGGAACACTGAAGCTTTCTTT. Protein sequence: CSVESGDGNTEAFF.

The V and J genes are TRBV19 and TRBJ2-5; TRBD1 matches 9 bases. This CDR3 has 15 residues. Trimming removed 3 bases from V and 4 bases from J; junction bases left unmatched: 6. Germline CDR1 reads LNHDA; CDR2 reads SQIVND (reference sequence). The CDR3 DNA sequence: TGTGCCAGTAGTATGACAGGGGGAGGAGGAGAGACCCAGTACTTC. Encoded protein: CASSMTGGGGETQYF.

CDR3: CAWSPQGGDGYTF. CDR3 DNA: TGTGCCTGGAGTCCCCAGGGAGGGGATGGCTACACCTTC. The rearrangement links TRBV30 to TRBJ1-2; tentatively, D is TRBD1 (5 bases). Germline assignment: CDR1 GTSNPN and CDR2 SVGIG (reference sequence). Trimming removed 2 bases from V and 6 bases from J, with 13 bases in between. The CDR3 is 13 residues long.

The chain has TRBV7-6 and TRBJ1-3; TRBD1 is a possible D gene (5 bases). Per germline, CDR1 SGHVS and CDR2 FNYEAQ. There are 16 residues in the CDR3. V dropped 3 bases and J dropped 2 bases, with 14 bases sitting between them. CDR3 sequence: CASSLGPGGAGNTIYF. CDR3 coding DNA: TGTGCCAGCAGCTTGGGCCCGGGAGGGGCTGGAAACACCATATATTTT.

DNA of the CDR3: TGTGCCAGCAGGACAGGTTTTCAGCCCCAGCATTTT. It yields the protein CASRTGFQPQHF. This chain links TRBV27 with TRBJ1-5, with a possible D match to TRBD1 (6 bases). The CDR3 contains 12 residues. V dropped 6 bases and J dropped 6 bases, with 9 bases sitting between them. Germline V gene lookup returns CDR1 MNHEY and CDR2 SMNVEV (reference sequence).

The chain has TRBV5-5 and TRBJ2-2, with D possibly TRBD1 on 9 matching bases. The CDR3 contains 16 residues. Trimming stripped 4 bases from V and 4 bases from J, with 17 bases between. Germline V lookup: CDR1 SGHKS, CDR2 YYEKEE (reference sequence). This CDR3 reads CASSIAGTGRTGELFF. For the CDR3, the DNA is TGTGCCAGCAGCATAGCGGGGACAGGGCGCACCGGGGAGCTGTTTTTT.

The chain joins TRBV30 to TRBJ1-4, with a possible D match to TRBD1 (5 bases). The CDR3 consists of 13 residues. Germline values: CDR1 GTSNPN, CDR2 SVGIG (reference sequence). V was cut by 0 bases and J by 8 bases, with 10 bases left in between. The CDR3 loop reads CAWSVRVWEKLFF. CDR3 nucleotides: TGTGCCTGGAGTGTCAGGGTCTGGGAAAAACTGTTTTTT.

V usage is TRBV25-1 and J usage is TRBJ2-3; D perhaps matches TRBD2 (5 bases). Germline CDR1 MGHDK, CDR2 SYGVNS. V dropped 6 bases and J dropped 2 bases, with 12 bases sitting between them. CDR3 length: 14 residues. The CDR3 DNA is TGTGCCAGCAGGAGGAGGCAGGCCACAGATACGCAGTATTTT. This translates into CASRRRQATDTQYF. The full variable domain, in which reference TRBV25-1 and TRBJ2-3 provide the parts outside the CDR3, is EADIYQTPRYLVIGTGKKITLECSQTMGHDKMYWYQQDPGMELHLIHYSYGVNSTEKGDLSSESTVSRIRTEHFPLTLESARPSHTSQYLCASRRRQATDTQYFGPGTRLTVL.

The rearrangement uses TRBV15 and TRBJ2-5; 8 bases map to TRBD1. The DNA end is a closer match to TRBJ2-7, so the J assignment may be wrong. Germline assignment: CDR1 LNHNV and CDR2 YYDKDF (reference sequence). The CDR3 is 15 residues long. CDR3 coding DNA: TGTGCCACCAGCAGAACCCTGAAGGACAGGGACGAGCAGTACTTC. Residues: CATSRTLKDRDEQYF.

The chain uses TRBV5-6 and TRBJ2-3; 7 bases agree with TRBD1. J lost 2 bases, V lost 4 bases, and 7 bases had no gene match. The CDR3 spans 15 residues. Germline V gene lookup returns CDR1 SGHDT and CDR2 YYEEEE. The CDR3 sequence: CASSARDRNTDTQYF. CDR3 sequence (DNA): TGTGCCAGCAGCGCTCGGGACAGAAACACAGATACGCAGTATTTT.

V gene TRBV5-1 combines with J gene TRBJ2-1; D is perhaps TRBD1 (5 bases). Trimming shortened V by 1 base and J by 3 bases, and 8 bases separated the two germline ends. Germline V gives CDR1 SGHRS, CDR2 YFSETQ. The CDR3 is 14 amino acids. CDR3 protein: CASSLSQGYNEQFF. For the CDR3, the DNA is TGCGCCAGCAGCTTGAGTCAGGGCTACAATGAGCAGTTCTTC.

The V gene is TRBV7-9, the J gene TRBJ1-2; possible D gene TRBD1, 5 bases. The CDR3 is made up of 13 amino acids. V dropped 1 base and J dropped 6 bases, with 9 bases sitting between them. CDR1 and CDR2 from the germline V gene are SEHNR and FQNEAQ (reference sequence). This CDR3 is CASSLGEGDGYTF. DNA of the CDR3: TGTGCCAGCAGCTTAGGGGAAGGGGATGGCTACACCTTC.

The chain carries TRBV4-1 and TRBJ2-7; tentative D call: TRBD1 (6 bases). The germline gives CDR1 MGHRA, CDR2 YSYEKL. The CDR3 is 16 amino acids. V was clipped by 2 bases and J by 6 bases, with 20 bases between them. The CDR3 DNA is TGCGCCAGCAGCCAAAGCCGGACCAGGGGCCCCGCCGAGCAGTACTTC. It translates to CASSQSRTRGPAEQYF.

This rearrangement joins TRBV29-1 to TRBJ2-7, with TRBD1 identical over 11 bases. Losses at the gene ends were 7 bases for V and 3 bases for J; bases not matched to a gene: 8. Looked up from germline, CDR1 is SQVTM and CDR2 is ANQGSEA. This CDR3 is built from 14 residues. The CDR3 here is CSAVGQGAIYEQYF. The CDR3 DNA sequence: TGCAGCGCTGTCGGACAGGGGGCTATCTACGAGCAGTACTTC.

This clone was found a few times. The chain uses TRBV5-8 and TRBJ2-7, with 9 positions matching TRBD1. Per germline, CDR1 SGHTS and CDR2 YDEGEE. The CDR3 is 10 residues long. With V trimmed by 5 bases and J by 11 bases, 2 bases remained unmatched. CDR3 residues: CASRRTGEYF. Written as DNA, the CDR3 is TGTGCCAGCAGGCGGACAGGGGAGTACTTC.